The T cell receptor (beta chain) described here comes from a study of CD8+CD57+ T cells in acquired aplastic anemia. General study results and limits: Between patients and controls, CD8+ Simpson's diversity did not vary significantly.

This clonotype was seen just once. Its antigen remains unidentified. The template for TCR beta VDJ and CDR3 sequence profiling was genomic DNA. TCRdb re-called the reads with MiXCR, one entry per CDR3 protein. The sample contains 150,000 to 200,000 distinct CDR3 sequences, more than 45% of which appear only once. The CDR3 spans 13 residues. Germline V gene lookup returns CDR1 LNHNV and CDR2 YYDKDF (reference sequence). V lost 8 bases, J lost 1 base, and 11 bases lay in between. Patients selected for sequencing had displayed CD8+CD57+ cell expansion by flow cytometry. All patients had severe acquired aplastic anemia.

The J gene is TRBJ2-5, the V gene TRBV15; no clear D gene. The clonotype comes from a human donor with aplastic anemia. Sequenced: sorted CD4+, CD8+, or CD8+CD57+ T cells (not recorded which) from PBMCs. The CDR3 here is CATRPTVQETQYF. CDR3 coding DNA: TGTGCCACCCGACCGACGGTCCAAGAGACCCAGTACTTC.